These 27 T cell receptor beta chains were sequenced from one sample in a study of cytomegalovirus exposure and HLA in healthy donors. Vbeta (60) and Jbeta (13) primers were used in the PCR. Assay used: immunoSEQ multiplex PCR; TCRdb lists only in-frame clones, some missing. The profile shows roughly 72,000 clones, about 67% of them singletons. Sequencing was done on a sample of PBMCs. These receptors originate from a human donor in good health.

The J gene is TRBJ1-2, the V gene TRBV4-1, with 10 nucleotides matching TRBD1. The V segment lost 3 bases and the J segment 4 bases; nucleotides outside the gene matches: 8. This CDR3 is 16 amino acids long. Germline V gives CDR1 MGHRA, CDR2 YSYEKL. DNA for the CDR3: TGCGCCAGCAGCCACACATCGAGGGACAGGGGCTATGGCTACACCTTC. Its protein product is CASSHTSRDRGYGYTF.

The V gene is TRBV9, the J gene TRBJ1-1; 10 positions match TRBD1. J was trimmed by 8 bases and V by 4 bases; bases with no gene match: 5. Germline loops: CDR1 SGDLS, CDR2 YYNGEE. The CDR3 length is 13 residues. For the CDR3, the DNA is TGTGCCAGCAGCCTTGGGACAGGGGACGAAGCTTTCTTT. It encodes CASSLGTGDEAFF. Together with reference TRBV9 and TRBJ1-1, the CDR3 gives the full variable domain: DSGVTQTPKHLITATGQRVTLRCSPRSGDLSVYWYQQSLDQGLQFLIQYYNGEERAKGNILERFSAQQFPDLHSELNLSSLELGDSALYFCASSLGTGDEAFFGQGTRLTVV.

This chain uses TRBV10-3 with TRBJ1-1; the D gene is possibly TRBD1 (5 bases). V dropped 2 bases and J dropped 8 bases, with 15 bases sitting between them. Germline V gene lookup returns CDR1 ENHRY and CDR2 SYGVKD. The CDR3 has 14 amino acids. DNA of the CDR3: TGTGCCATCAGTGAGAGGGGCCCGGGCTGGGAAGCTTTCTTT. Protein: CAISERGPGWEAFF.

The J gene is TRBJ2-3, the V gene TRBV11-3; D gene uncertain. V lost 5 bases to trimming and J lost 6 bases, with 6 bases between them. CDR3 size: 11 residues. Germline V gene sequence: CDR1 SGHNT, CDR2 YENEEA. This chain's CDR3 is CASSRVDTQYF. CDR3 bases: TGTGCCAGCAGCCGGGTTGATACGCAGTATTTT.

The chain carries TRBV5-4 and TRBJ1-4; D gene unclear. V shed 4 bases and J shed 0 bases, with 19 bases lying between them. The CDR3 runs 18 residues. Germline values: CDR1 SGHNT, CDR2 YYREEE (reference sequence). The CDR3 coding sequence is TGTGCCAGCAGCGCGTTCCCGGAAAGTACAGCAACTAATGAAAAACTGTTTTTT. It specifies CASSAFPESTATNEKLFF.

This rearrangement joins TRBV20-1 to TRBJ2-7; D unclear. V lost 1 base, J lost 11 bases, and 12 bases lay in between. The CDR3 length is 11 residues. CDR1 is DFQATT and CDR2 is SNEGSKA in the germline V gene (reference sequence). CDR3 nucleotide sequence: TGCAGTGCTAGAGTAGTGGAGATGAAGTACTTC. The encoded protein is CSARVVEMKYF.

The chain combines TRBV28 with TRBJ2-7; D gene unclear. The V and J ends lost 3 bases and 3 bases respectively, with 9 bases between them. The CDR3 has 13 residues. CDR1 is MDHEN and CDR2 is SYDVKM in the germline V gene. The CDR3 nucleotides are TGTGCCAGCAGTTTTAGCATGCGCTACGAGCAGTACTTC. This sequence encodes CASSFSMRYEQYF. Using reference TRBV28 and TRBJ2-7 for the parts outside the CDR3, the full variable domain is DVKVTQSSRYLVKRTGEKVFLECVQDMDHENMFWYRQDPGLGLRLIYFSYDVKMKEKGDIPEGYSVSREKKERFSLILESASTNQTSMYLCASSFSMRYEQYFGPGTRLTVT.

V usage is TRBV19 and J usage is TRBJ1-5, with 7 bases aligning to TRBD1. CDR1 LNHDA and CDR2 SQIVND come from the germline V gene (reference sequence). Losses at the gene ends were 7 bases for V and 5 bases for J; bases not matched to a gene: 5. This CDR3 is 13 amino acids long. CDR3 amino acids: CASTIGGHQPQHF. In DNA form, the CDR3 reads TGTGCCAGTACCATAGGGGGCCATCAGCCCCAGCATTTT.

The gene calls are TRBV6-5 and TRBJ2-7, with D tentatively TRBD1 (6 bases). Germline CDR1 and CDR2: MNHEY and SVGAGI. The CDR3 has 15 residues. Between the trimmed V and J ends, which lost 6 bases and 3 bases, there was a span of 18 bases. For the CDR3, the DNA is TGTGCCAGCAGCCCCAAAGGGGGTTTTCTCTACGAGCAGTACTTC. Its protein is CASSPKGGFLYEQYF.

This chain joins TRBV27 and TRBJ1-1; the match to TRBD1 covers 8 bases. Trimming at V came to 5 bases and at J to 1 base, leaving 3 bases not matched to a gene. The CDR3 extends over 14 amino acids. Germline V gives CDR1 MNHEY, CDR2 SMNVEV (reference sequence). In DNA, the CDR3 is TGTGCCAGCAGTCCCGGGACAGGGAACACTGAAGCTTTCTTT. It encodes CASSPGTGNTEAFF.

This chain links TRBV5-1 with TRBJ2-7, with a possible D match to TRBD2 (5 bases). Trimming shortened V by 3 bases and J by 3 bases, and 16 bases separated the two germline ends. The length of the CDR3 is 15 residues. Germline CDR1 SGHRS, CDR2 YFSETQ. The CDR3 DNA reads TGCGCCAGCAGCTCGGGGAATCCCTTCAACTACGAGCAGTACTTC. Protein: CASSSGNPFNYEQYF.

The chain employs TRBV10-1 and TRBJ1-2, with D possibly being TRBD1 (6 bases). CDR1 is WNHNN, CDR2 SYGVQD, per germline (reference sequence). The V end lost 8 bases, the J end lost 2 bases, and 12 bases lay between the germline ends. This CDR3 is 13 amino acids long. In nucleotides, the CDR3 is TGCGCCAGCTCATCACAGGGAAACTATGGCTACACCTTC. Translated, it gives CASSSQGNYGYTF.

This sequence joins TRBV2 and TRBJ2-1; 11 bases are shared with TRBD2. V lost 6 bases, J lost 3 bases, and 4 bases stayed unmatched. Germline CDR1 and CDR2: SNHLY and FYNNEI. This CDR3 region has 15 residues. CDR3 nucleotides: TGTGCCAGCAGCCAAGGACTAGCGGGCTACAATGAGCAGTTCTTC. Translated: CASSQGLAGYNEQFF.

J is TRBJ2-7 and V is TRBV7-3; D is unclear. Per the germline V gene, CDR1 is SGHTA and CDR2 is FQGTGA. Trimming removed 1 base from V and 3 bases from J, with 13 bases in between. CDR3 size: 15 residues. CDR3 nucleotide sequence: TGTGCCAGCAGCTTAAATGCGGCCACATACTACGAGCAGTACTTC. Translation: CASSLNAATYYEQYF.

The CDR3 reads CASSEATSSKLFF. CDR3 coding DNA: TGTGCCAGCAGTGAAGCGACTAGCTCTAAGCTGTTCTTC. The chain combines TRBV6-1 with TRBJ2-1; 7 bases align to TRBD2. V gave up 0 bases and J gave up 15 bases; unmatched junction bases: 8. Germline V gene sequence: CDR1 MNHNS, CDR2 SASEGT. This CDR3 spans 13 amino acids.

This chain connects TRBV4-2 to TRBJ2-2; 7 bases agree with TRBD2. Germline V gives CDR1 LGHNA, CDR2 YNFKEQ. With 4 bases clipped from V and 4 bases from J, the junction kept 6 bases outside the gene matches. The CDR3 has 15 amino acids. The CDR3: CASSPQGGSTGELFF. CDR3 nucleotide sequence: TGTGCCAGCAGCCCCCAAGGCGGGAGCACCGGGGAGCTGTTTTTT.

CDR3 amino acids: CASSIQDGTEAFF. The CDR3 DNA sequence: TGTGCCAGCAGCATACAGGACGGGACTGAAGCTTTCTTT. V is TRBV7-9 and J is TRBJ1-1; maybe TRBD1 (5 bases). There are 13 residues in the CDR3. Between the trimmed V and J ends, which lost 5 bases and 5 bases, there was a span of 12 bases. CDR1 is SEHNR, CDR2 FQNEAQ, per germline (reference sequence).

V gene TRBV6-5 combines with J gene TRBJ1-5; 10 bases agree with TRBD1. The length of the CDR3 is 14 residues. Germline CDR1 is MNHEY and CDR2 is SVGAGI. V trimming: 5 bases; J trimming: 3 bases; junction bases outside the gene matches: 1. CDR3 coding DNA: TGTGCCAGCAGTGGGACAGGGGTCAATCAGCCCCAGCATTTT. This translates into CASSGTGVNQPQHF.

As concerns this clone: A junction end diverges from the germline sequence, so it may reflect a read error. The chain links TRBV5-1 to TRBJ1-1, with 8 bases matching TRBD1. There are 14 residues in the CDR3. Germline CDR1 and CDR2: SGHRS and YFSETQ. DNA of the CDR3: TGCGCCAGCAGTTTGGACAGGGATGACGGTGAAGCTTTCTTT. This gives the protein CASSLDRDDGEAFF.

This clone was counted only a few times. In DNA, the CDR3 is TGCGCCAGCAGCTTGGACATGACAGAGAACACTGAAGCTTTCTTT. This encodes CASSLDMTENTEAFF. J is TRBJ1-1 and V is TRBV5-1, with D possibly matching TRBD1 (5 bases). Germline values: CDR1 SGHRS, CDR2 YFSETQ. This CDR3 is 15 amino acids long. The V and J ends lost 0 bases and 1 base respectively, with 10 bases between them.

V is TRBV30 and J is TRBJ2-7; 9 positions agree with TRBD1. Germline V gene data show CDR1 as GTSNPN and CDR2 as SVGIG (reference sequence). CDR3 length: 13 residues. With 4 bases clipped from V and 3 bases from J, the junction kept 4 bases outside the gene matches. The chain's CDR3 is CAWMGTGRYEQYF. In DNA form, the CDR3 reads TGTGCCTGGATGGGGACAGGGCGCTACGAGCAGTACTTC.

This sequence joins TRBV30 and TRBJ2-5; D possibly corresponds to TRBD2 (6 bases). In germline, CDR1 is GTSNPN, CDR2 SVGIG (reference sequence). Between the trimmed V and J ends, which lost 0 bases and 5 bases, there was a span of 22 bases. The CDR3 totals 17 residues. The CDR3 nucleotides are TGTGCCTGGAGTGTACAGCCCCTACTAGCCAGAGTCGAGACCCAGTACTTC. Protein: CAWSVQPLLARVETQYF. Based on the CDR3 plus reference TRBV30 and TRBJ2-5, the full variable domain is SQTIHQWPATLVQPVGSPLSLECTVEGTSNPNLYWYRQAAGRGLQLLFYSVGIGQISSEVPQNLSASRPQDRQFILSSKKLLLSDSGFYLCAWSVQPLLARVETQYFGPGTRLLVL.

The chain recombines TRBV9 with TRBJ2-7; the match to TRBD1 covers 8 bases. V shed 0 bases and J 7 bases; nucleotides not matched to a gene: 15. Germline V CDR1 and CDR2: SGDLS, YYNGEE. The CDR3 length is 17 residues. The CDR3 protein is CASSVGVAGGLAGEQYF. CDR3 bases: TGTGCCAGCAGCGTAGGTGTGGCAGGGGGCCTCGCGGGGGAGCAGTACTTC.

The chain combines TRBV7-6 with TRBJ2-3, with 7 bases that match TRBD2. V gave up 5 bases and J gave up 3 bases; unmatched junction bases: 8. Germline CDR1 reads SGHVS; CDR2 reads FNYEAQ. The CDR3 sequence is 15 residues long. In DNA form, the CDR3 reads TGTGCCAGCAGCCCAGACGGGGGGTTAACAGATACGCAGTATTTT. Amino acids: CASSPDGGLTDTQYF.

This clone was detected only a few times. J is TRBJ2-1 and V is TRBV4-1, with D perhaps matching TRBD2 (5 bases). The CDR3 consists of 16 residues. The V end lost 0 bases, the J end lost 9 bases, and 18 bases lay between the germline ends. In germline, CDR1 is MGHRA, CDR2 YSYEKL. CDR3 bases: TGCGCCAGCAGCCAAGATACTCAGTCGGGGTTCAGTGAGCAGTTCTTC. Amino acid sequence: CASSQDTQSGFSEQFF.

This clone was seen just once. V usage is TRBV6-4 and J usage is TRBJ1-5; weak D call: TRBD1 (5 bases). V was shortened by 3 bases and J by 6 bases, with 12 bases between the two germline ends. Per germline, CDR1 MRHNA and CDR2 SNTAGT. The CDR3 length is 14 residues. The CDR3 DNA is TGTGCCAGCAGTGAGCAGGGAACGGGTCAGCCCCAGCATTTT. Translating gives CASSEQGTGQPQHF.

The chain has TRBV5-1 and TRBJ2-2; 8 bases map to TRBD2. Germline CDR1 SGHRS, CDR2 YFSETQ. The CDR3 spans 15 residues. V lost 4 bases and J lost 4; bases outside the gene matches: 6. The CDR3 DNA is TGCGCCAGCAGCGCTCTAGCGGGCTCCACCGGGGAGCTGTTTTTT. Translating gives CASSALAGSTGELFF. Full variable domain (missing parts from reference TRBV5-1 and TRBJ2-2): KAGVTQTPRYLIKTRGQQVTLSCSPISGHRSVSWYQQTPGQGLQFLFEYFSETQRNKGNFPGRFSGRQFSNSRSEMNVSTLELGDSALYLCASSALAGSTGELFFGEGSRLTVL.